Detailed here is one TCR beta chain. Its antigen is as yet unknown. Sequencing was performed with immunoSEQ multiplex PCR; in TCRdb, only in-frame clones are kept and a portion is missing. The sample includes fewer than 40,000 clones, 90% of them seen just once. The entry originates in a study of neoadjuvant nivolumab and ipilimumab in lung cancer. Study findings and constraints: TCR sequencing covered a small number of samples.

Germline V CDR1 and CDR2: SGHRS, YFSETQ. The CDR3 contains 16 residues. With 2 bases removed from V and 0 bases from J, the gap between germline ends came to 12 bases. J is TRBJ1-3 and V is TRBV5-1; tentatively, D is TRBD1 (5 bases). This sequence was found in an adult with non-small cell lung cancer. The sample here was peripheral blood, taken after neoadjuvant nivolumab, alone or with ipilimumab, at or shortly before surgery. In nucleotides, the CDR3 is TGCGCCAGCAGCTTATTTGGACAACTCTCTGGAAACACCATATATTTT. This gives the protein CASSLFGQLSGNTIYF. Full variable domain (missing parts from reference TRBV5-1 and TRBJ1-3): KAGVTQTPRYLIKTRGQQVTLSCSPISGHRSVSWYQQTPGQGLQFLFEYFSETQRNKGNFPGRFSGRQFSNSRSEMNVSTLELGDSALYLCASSLFGQLSGNTIYFGEGSWLTVV.